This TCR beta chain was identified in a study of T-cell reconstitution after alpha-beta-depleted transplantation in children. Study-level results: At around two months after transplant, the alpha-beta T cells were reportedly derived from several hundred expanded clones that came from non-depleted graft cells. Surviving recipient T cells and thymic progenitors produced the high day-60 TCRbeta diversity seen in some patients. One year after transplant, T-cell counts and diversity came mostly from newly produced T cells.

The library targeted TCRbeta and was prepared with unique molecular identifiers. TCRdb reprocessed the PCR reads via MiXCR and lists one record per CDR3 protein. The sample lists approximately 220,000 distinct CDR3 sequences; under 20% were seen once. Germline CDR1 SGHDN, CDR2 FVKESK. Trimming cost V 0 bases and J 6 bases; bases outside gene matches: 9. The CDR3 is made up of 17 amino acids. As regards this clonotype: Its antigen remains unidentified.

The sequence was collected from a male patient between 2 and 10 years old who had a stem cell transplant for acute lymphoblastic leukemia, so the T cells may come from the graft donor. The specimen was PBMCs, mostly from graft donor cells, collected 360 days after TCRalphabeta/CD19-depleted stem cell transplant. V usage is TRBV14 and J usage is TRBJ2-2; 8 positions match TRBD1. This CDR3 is CASSQDEGQGLAGELFF. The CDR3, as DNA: TGTGCCAGCAGCCAAGATGAAGGACAGGGTTTAGCCGGGGAGCTGTTTTTT.